Included here is one T cell receptor beta chain sequence, with context. This clonotype was recorded once. Its antigen target is currently unknown. The record has no base qualities; no much larger clone is one base away. One read gives only weak evidence. In the paper's terms, the time point label means: patch test 2, 6 weeks after DPC sensitization. Read against the paper, the sample's treatment or condition label means: therapeutic diphenylcyclopropenone sensitization with weekly scalp DPC. At every patch-test visit, the blood draw took place before the patch test was put on. To be eligible, patients had to be aged 18 to 70, diagnosed with alopecia and judged suitable for DPC therapy, while pregnant patients were excluded. Unfractionated whole blood was collected in Tempus Blood RNA tubes, and total RNA was extracted from that blood. Receptors were amplified or captured by RACE. Instrument on record: NextSeq 500. During library preparation, unique molecular identifiers were attached to individual cDNA molecules so that TCRs could be counted in a quantitative, reproducible way. From each blood RNA sample, both TCR alpha and TCR beta chains were sequenced. Turning to the authors' computational methods: A median of approximately 100,000 TCRs per sample was observed, with a range of 23,224 to 690,600. The Decombinator software suite was used to annotate V, J and CDR3 in the TCR reads. To make PS versus PT1 abundance plots, every sample was subsampled to the same number of TCRs (28,000). Expanded TCRs were defined as absent before sensitization and observed at least eight times at the 2-week time point. The raw public data were reprocessed by TCRdb itself: fastp quality trimming at Q25, MiXCR clonotype calling, in-frame beta chains only. Duplicate CDR3 protein sequences are folded into a single record with the most common DNA and genes. These V and J calls rely on TCRdb rather than the paper's analysis. This sample gives roughly 150,000 distinct CDR3 sequences in total; roughly 12% of them show up just once. The ten biggest clones cover 1.4% of the sample.

This entry is derived from a study of human T cells and chemical hapten exposure (dated by TCRdb to the early 2020s). The study in broad terms: For sensitization, 2% DPC in acetone was applied to a roughly 2 cm by roughly 2 cm area of upper inner arm skin. Throughout the approximately 26-week study period, patients were also given weekly therapeutic DPC doses on the scalp. Patch testing was done on the upper back using Finn chambers containing 0.01% DPC, and results were scored after 6 days according to International Contact Dermatitis Research Group standards. The mostly female patient cohort included alopecia areata with under or over 50% scalp involvement, alopecia totalis and alopecia universalis. Libraries were combined into a pool for sequencing, and differences in TCR yield between samples came mainly from small differences in library volumes within the pool. Peripheral blood TCR repertoire changes were tracked in vivo in alopecia patients during primary and secondary sensitization to the hapten diphenylcyclopropenone (DPC). Blood samples were taken from patients before sensitization (week 0) and then at 2, 6 and about 24 weeks after DPC sensitization. Twenty-nine alopecia patients provided blood for TCR sequencing at one to four time points (pre-sensitization, 2, 6 and 24 weeks).

V is trimmed back by 6 bases and J by 5 bases, and the junction contains 9 bases that no gene match accounts for. In the germline V gene, CDR1 corresponds to KGHSH and CDR2 to LQKENI. From the cysteine through the phenylalanine, the CDR3 covers 14 amino acids. CDR3 DNA is the only sequence kept; it has 42 bases, read in frame from the first base. Study-wide findings and limitations: Expanded TCRs formed significantly more large CDR3 similarity clusters than pre-sensitization or healthy control sets, consistent with antigen-driven responses. After repeated subsampling, the strength of the expansion versus patch-test correlation and the threshold at which it became significant changed. Patch test score correlated positively with the number of PT1 expanded TCRs, reaching significance at thresholds 8, 16 and 32 but not at 4. Because all patients had alopecia, a presumed autoimmune disease, the immune response of the patients might differ from that of healthy individuals. The number of TCRs above 1 in 1000 frequency did not change with DPC sensitization; there was no evidence of global repertoire structure alterations.

The receptor was isolated from a woman aged 50 to 60 with alopecia areata. Some clones in this sample may be carry-over from other donors' samples. The sample was whole blood, taken in connection with sensitization to the hapten diphenylcyclopropenone (DPC). Rearrangement joined TRBV18 to TRBJ1-1; TRBD1 lines up with 7 middle nucleotides. The DNA sequence is as follows: TGTGCCAGCTCGACACAGGGGAAGGGGACTGAAGCTTTCTTT. Translated, this gives CASSTQGKGTEAFF.